These 32 T cell receptor beta chains were all obtained from the same sample, sequenced in a study of Ad26.COV2.S vaccination and SARS-CoV-2 variants. The sample's treatment: some 20 received Ad26.COV2.S at low or high dose, single or two shots; about 5 received placebo; per-sample allocation not given. Samples analyzed were those drawn on day 63 after the first vaccine or placebo injection. Sequenced by immunoSEQ multiplex PCR; TCRdb stores in-frame clones only, minus some. The profile covers roughly 350,000 clones, with 65% to 90% appearing a single time and around 10% taken by the ten largest. The specimen comprised peripheral blood, sampled in a trial of Ad26.COV2.S vaccine versus placebo. The receptors come from a person between 18 and 65 years old who received the Ad26.COV2.S COVID-19 vaccine or a placebo.

This sequence joins TRBV28 and TRBJ2-7; 14 bases are shared with TRBD2. The CDR3 sequence is 16 residues long. Germline CDR1 is MDHEN and CDR2 is SYDVKM. J lost 3 bases, V lost 2 bases, and 3 bases had no gene match. The CDR3 DNA reads as TGTGCCAGCAGTTTACTTGGGACTAGCGGGGGCTACGAGCAGTACTTC. Protein sequence: CASSLLGTSGGYEQYF. The whole variable domain, remainder taken from reference TRBV28 and TRBJ2-7, is DVKVTQSSRYLVKRTGEKVFLECVQDMDHENMFWYRQDPGLGLRLIYFSYDVKMKEKGDIPEGYSVSREKKERFSLILESASTNQTSMYLCASSLLGTSGGYEQYFGPGTRLTVT.

The chain recombines TRBV30 with TRBJ2-1; tentatively, D is TRBD1 or TRBD2 (5 bases each). V was shortened by 5 bases and J by 13 bases, with 18 bases between the two germline ends. CDR1 is GTSNPN and CDR2 is SVGIG in the germline V gene (reference sequence). This CDR3 is built from 12 residues. This chain's CDR3 is CAWDLGSGSQFF. CDR3 DNA: TGTGCCTGGGATCTCGGGTCAGGGAGCCAGTTCTTC.

This sequence joins TRBV11-2 and TRBJ2-5; 9 bases agree with TRBD2. The junction had 5 bases not matched to a gene; V was cut back by 1 base and J by 8 bases. CDR3 length: 14 amino acids. Germline V gives CDR1 SGHAT, CDR2 FQNNGV. This CDR3 is CASSLGSGGSTQYF. In DNA form, the CDR3 reads TGTGCCAGCAGCTTAGGGAGCGGGGGGAGCACCCAGTACTTC.

The rearrangement links TRBV28 to TRBJ2-7; D remains ambiguous. Germline V gives CDR1 MDHEN, CDR2 SYDVKM. This CDR3 is 16 amino acids long. V lost 8 bases and J lost 1, with 21 bases in between. The CDR3 spells CASPPSSPRPSYEQYF. CDR3 nucleotide sequence: TGTGCCAGCCCCCCTTCAAGTCCTCGGCCTTCCTACGAGCAGTACTTC. Full variable domain (missing parts from reference TRBV28 and TRBJ2-7): DVKVTQSSRYLVKRTGEKVFLECVQDMDHENMFWYRQDPGLGLRLIYFSYDVKMKEKGDIPEGYSVSREKKERFSLILESASTNQTSMYLCASPPSSPRPSYEQYFGPGTRLTVT.

The rearrangement joins TRBV30 to TRBJ1-2, with D tentatively TRBD1 (5 bases). CDR1 GTSNPN and CDR2 SVGIG come from the germline V gene (reference sequence). The V gene lost 2 bases and the J gene lost 3 bases, with 16 bases spanning the gap. The CDR3 is made up of 15 amino acids. In nucleotides, the CDR3 is TGTGCCTGGAGTAGAAGAAGGGGCTTGGACTATGGCTACACCTTC. This sequence encodes CAWSRRRGLDYGYTF.

The chain links TRBV3-1 (or the pseudogene TRBV3-2) to TRBJ2-3; TRBD2 matches at 9 bases. The CDR3 has 14 amino acids. Trimming cost V 5 bases and J 6 bases; bases outside gene matches: 6. Germline loops: CDR1 LGHDT, CDR2 YNNKEL (reference sequence). The CDR3 sequence is CASSTWSGRDTQYF. DNA of the CDR3: TGTGCCAGCAGCACCTGGAGCGGGAGGGATACGCAGTATTTT.

The chain is built from TRBV12-3 or TRBV12-4 and TRBJ1-4; 7 nucleotides align to TRBD1. The J segment lost 8 bases and the V segment lost 7 bases, leaving 7 bases of the junction unmatched. The CDR3 covers 13 residues. The CDR3 reads CASIQQGSEKLFF. As DNA, the CDR3 is TGTGCCAGCATTCAACAGGGGAGCGAAAAACTGTTTTTT.

The V gene is TRBV7-9, the J gene TRBJ2-1, with TRBD1 as a possible D gene (6 bases). The CDR3 is 14 residues long. Germline CDR1 and CDR2: SEHNR and FQNEAQ (reference sequence). V was cut by 8 bases and J by 6 bases, with 17 bases left in between. The CDR3 reads CASAPGHSANEQFF. The CDR3 coding sequence is TGTGCCAGCGCCCCGGGACACAGTGCCAATGAGCAGTTCTTC.

The rearrangement joins TRBV15 to TRBJ1-5; 7 bases agree with TRBD1. The length of the CDR3 is 15 residues. Germline V gene lookup returns CDR1 LNHNV and CDR2 YYDKDF (reference sequence). V shed 3 bases, J shed 3 bases, and the junction held 5 bases outside the gene matches. CDR3 bases: TGTGCCACCAGCAGGGGGGGGACAGACAATCAGCCCCAGCATTTT. Its translation: CATSRGGTDNQPQHF.

The chain recombines TRBV2 with TRBJ2-6; D is possibly TRBD1 (5 bases). V lost 7 bases to trimming and J lost 0 bases, with 10 bases between them. Per germline, CDR1 SNHLY and CDR2 FYNNEI. The CDR3 totals 15 residues. CDR3 loop: CASTPTVSGANVLTF. As DNA, the CDR3 is TGTGCCAGCACCCCGACAGTCTCTGGGGCCAACGTCCTGACTTTC.

The chain links TRBV4-3 to TRBJ2-1; tentative D call: TRBD2 (6 bases). The germline CDR1 and CDR2 sequences are LGHNA and YSLEER. Trimming left V 0 bases short and J 8 bases short, with 20 bases between. The CDR3 runs 17 residues. The CDR3 here is CASSQDSVGGTTYEQFF. The DNA of the CDR3 is TGCGCCAGCAGCCAAGACTCGGTGGGAGGAACTACCTATGAGCAGTTCTTC.

The chain has TRBV28 and TRBJ2-1; 10 bases agree with TRBD1. This CDR3 comprises 18 residues. V lost 8 bases, J lost 4 bases, and 17 bases stayed unmatched. CDR1 and CDR2 from the germline V gene are MDHEN and SYDVKM. The CDR3 spells CASQTLTGGALVYNEQFF. In DNA form, the CDR3 reads TGTGCCAGCCAGACCTTGACAGGGGGCGCCCTAGTTTACAATGAGCAGTTCTTC.

V gene TRBV2 combines with J gene TRBJ1-4, with 10 bases aligning to TRBD1. Germline V CDR1 and CDR2: SNHLY, FYNNEI. The CDR3 runs to 15 residues. J lost 3 bases, V lost 4 bases, and 2 bases had no gene match. CDR3 nucleotide sequence: TGTGCCAGCAGTGGAGGACAGGGGGCTAATGAAAAACTGTTTTTT. Translation gives CASSGGQGANEKLFF.

The chain has TRBV6-2 or TRBV6-3 and TRBJ2-1; no definite D call. Germline lookup yields CDR1 MNHEY and CDR2 SVGEGT. V was shortened by 2 bases and J by 8 bases, with 7 bases between the two germline ends. The CDR3 is made up of 12 amino acids. As DNA, the CDR3 is TGTGCCAGCAGTTACGTAGTATATGAGCAGTTCTTC. Encoded protein: CASSYVVYEQFF.

The V call is TRBV4-1, the J call TRBJ2-1; D unresolved. CDR3 length: 15 residues. Trimming cost V 1 base and J 0 bases, with 7 bases left between them. CDR1 is MGHRA, CDR2 YSYEKL, per germline. CDR3 sequence (DNA): TGCGCCAGCAGCCAAGGGGGTGCCTCCTACAATGAGCAGTTCTTC. This encodes CASSQGGASYNEQFF.

CDR3 residues: CASSLKGTGTEAFF. DNA for the CDR3: TGTGCCAGCAGTTTAAAGGGCACGGGCACTGAAGCTTTCTTT. The chain links TRBV27 to TRBJ1-1; D unresolved. V dropped 2 bases and J dropped 4 bases, with 11 bases sitting between them. Germline lookup yields CDR1 MNHEY and CDR2 SMNVEV (reference sequence). The length of the CDR3 is 14 residues.

V and J are TRBV20-1 and TRBJ2-3; 11 nucleotides match TRBD2. The germline V gene encodes CDR1 DFQATT and CDR2 SNEGSKA (reference sequence). V lost 4 bases to trimming and J lost 3 bases; unmatched junction nucleotides: 9. CDR3 size: 16 residues. The CDR3 sequence is CSAIEASGRKTDTQYF. The CDR3 DNA is TGCAGTGCTATTGAGGCTAGCGGGAGGAAAACAGATACGCAGTATTTT.

The V call is TRBV7-2, the J call TRBJ1-2, with TRBD1 matching 9 bases. CDR1 and CDR2 (germline): SGHTA, FQGNSA. V trimming: 1 base; J trimming: 4 bases; junction bases outside the gene matches: 7. The CDR3 runs 16 residues. CDR3: CASSLEGTGRSYGYTF. DNA for the CDR3: TGTGCCAGCAGCTTAGAAGGGACAGGGAGGTCCTATGGCTACACCTTC.

This clone was observed a few times. V is TRBV7-2 and J is TRBJ1-2; 8 bases line up with TRBD1. The CDR3 consists of 18 residues. From germline, CDR1 is SGHTA and CDR2 FQGNSA. Trimming at V came to 0 bases and at J to 4 bases, leaving 13 bases not matched to a gene. CDR3 DNA sequence: TGTGCCAGCAGCTTAGCGGGGCTCGGTCCAACAGGGGGCTATGGCTACACCTTC. It encodes CASSLAGLGPTGGYGYTF. Supplemented by reference TRBV7-2 and TRBJ1-2, the full variable domain reads GAGVSQSPSNKVTEKGKDVELRCDPISGHTALYWYRQSLGQGLEFLIYFQGNSAPDKSGLPSDRFSAERTGGSVSTLTIQRTQQEDSAVYLCASSLAGLGPTGGYGYTFGSGTRLTVV.

The rearrangement uses TRBV18 and TRBJ2-3, with D perhaps given as TRBD1 or TRBD2 (5 bases each). The V gene lost 4 bases and the J gene lost 9 bases, with 11 bases spanning the gap. CDR1 is KGHSH, CDR2 LQKENI, per germline. The CDR3 spans 12 residues. CDR3 sequence reads: CASSRDRGTQYF. Written as DNA, the CDR3 is TGTGCCAGCTCACGAGACAGAGGGACGCAGTATTTT. Filled out from reference TRBV18 and TRBJ2-3, the complete variable domain reads NAGVMQNPRHLVRRRGQEARLRCSPMKGHSHVYWYRQLPEEGLKFMVYLQKENIIDESGMPKERFSAEFPKEGPSILRIQQVVRGDSAAYFCASSRDRGTQYFGPGTRLTVL.

V is TRBV4-3 and J is TRBJ2-1; D uncertain. Germline CDR1 is LGHNA and CDR2 is YSLEER. V was shortened by 1 base and J by 5 bases, with 9 bases between the two germline ends. The CDR3 consists of 14 residues. The CDR3 spells CASSQVGGNNEQFF. The CDR3 nucleotides are TGCGCCAGCAGCCAAGTAGGTGGGAACAATGAGCAGTTCTTC.

The chain recombines TRBV5-1 with TRBJ2-1, with 8 bases matching TRBD2. The CDR3 length is 14 residues. Unmatched junction bases numbered 3, after V lost 4 bases and J lost 3 bases. Germline V gives CDR1 SGHRS, CDR2 YFSETQ. The CDR3 coding sequence is TGCGCCAGCAGCGTAACTAGCGGCTACAATGAGCAGTTCTTC. Protein sequence: CASSVTSGYNEQFF.

This chain joins TRBV6-2 or TRBV6-3 and TRBJ2-7, with TRBD2 as a possible D gene (6 bases). Germline V lookup: CDR1 MNHEY, CDR2 SVGEGT. This CDR3 spans 18 amino acids. V was shortened by 5 bases and J by 1 base, with 24 bases between the two germline ends. The CDR3 sequence is CASSPPLSGRGISYEQYF. In nucleotides, the CDR3 is TGTGCCAGCAGTCCCCCTCTAAGTGGGCGGGGTATATCCTACGAGCAGTACTTC.

J is TRBJ1-5 and V is TRBV19, with 7 bases matching TRBD1. CDR3 size: 15 residues. Germline V gene data show CDR1 as LNHDA and CDR2 as SQIVND (reference sequence). V lost 8 bases and J lost 3; bases outside the gene matches: 10. CDR3 coding DNA: TGTGCCAGTCAGGGGGGAGAGGGGGACAATCAGCCCCAGCATTTT. This translates into CASQGGEGDNQPQHF.

The chain recombines TRBV4-3 with TRBJ1-2; D is possibly TRBD1 (5 bases). CDR1 is LGHNA, CDR2 YSLEER, per germline. Deletions cut 0 bases from V and 5 bases from J, with 16 bases between. This CDR3 is 16 amino acids long. The CDR3 sequence is CASSQDAEGYRYGYTF. CDR3 nucleotide sequence: TGCGCCAGCAGCCAAGATGCGGAGGGGTATCGGTATGGCTACACCTTC.

This chain links TRBV6-6 with TRBJ2-5; TRBD1 matches 8 bases. The length of the CDR3 is 15 residues. V shed 7 bases, J shed 5 bases, and the junction held 12 bases outside the gene matches. Germline values: CDR1 MNHNY, CDR2 SVGAGI (reference sequence). The CDR3 bases are TGTGCCAGCACCGTAGAGACAGGGGATCGGGAGACCCAGTACTTC. Protein product: CASTVETGDRETQYF.

The V and J genes are TRBV7-8 and TRBJ2-5, with a tentative D call TRBD2 (6 bases). Deletions cut 1 base from V and 0 bases from J, with 6 bases between. There are 14 residues in the CDR3. Germline lookup yields CDR1 SGHVS and CDR2 FQNEAQ. Written as DNA, the CDR3 is TGTGCCAGCAGCTTAGGGACTAACCAAGAGACCCAGTACTTC. Translation gives CASSLGTNQETQYF.

The gene calls are TRBV11-1 and TRBJ1-2; tentative D call: TRBD1 (5 bases). Germline loops: CDR1 SGHAT, CDR2 FQDESV (reference sequence). This CDR3 contains 13 residues. Trimming took 3 bases from V and 3 from J, leaving 8 bases between them. CDR3 nucleotides: TGTGCCAGCAGCTTGGGCAGGGACTATGGCTACACCTTC. Translated, it gives CASSLGRDYGYTF.

As regards this clone: This specimen includes other DNA sequences encoding the same CDR3. V usage is TRBV7-2 and J usage is TRBJ2-7, with 7 bases lining up with TRBD1. This CDR3 spans 14 amino acids. Germline V lookup: CDR1 SGHTA, CDR2 FQGNSA. The junction had 5 bases not matched to a gene; V was cut back by 5 bases and J by 1 base. Written as DNA, the CDR3 is TGTGCCAGCAGCCTCGGGACAGCGTCCTACGAGCAGTACTTC. It specifies CASSLGTASYEQYF. Combining the CDR3 with reference TRBV7-2 and TRBJ2-7 gives the whole variable domain GAGVSQSPSNKVTEKGKDVELRCDPISGHTALYWYRQSLGQGLEFLIYFQGNSAPDKSGLPSDRFSAERTGGSVSTLTIQRTQQEDSAVYLCASSLGTASYEQYFGPGTRLTVT.

CDR3 DNA: TGTGCCAGCAGGAAGGGAACGGGGAGTAATCAGCCCCAGCATTTT. Protein sequence: CASRKGTGSNQPQHF. This chain joins TRBV7-8 and TRBJ1-5; D gene uncertain. V was clipped by 6 bases and J by 4 bases, with 16 bases between them. The CDR3 consists of 15 residues. Germline V gives CDR1 SGHVS, CDR2 FQNEAQ.

V and J are TRBV7-2 and TRBJ1-1; 9 positions agree with TRBD1. V lost 7 bases, J lost 0 bases, and 9 bases stayed unmatched. From germline, CDR1 is SGHTA and CDR2 FQGNSA. The CDR3 has 16 amino acids. In DNA, the CDR3 is TGTGCCAGCATCATCATCGGACAGGGGATGAACACTGAAGCTTTCTTT. It specifies CASIIIGQGMNTEAFF.

Regarding this clone: This sample also contains other DNA sequences that code for the same CDR3. The CDR3 is CASSLAGATNEKLFF. The CDR3 coding sequence is TGTGCCAGCAGCTTAGCAGGCGCAACTAATGAAAAACTGTTTTTT. The chain is built from TRBV7-9 and TRBJ1-4, with D uncertain. Germline-derived CDR1 and CDR2 are SEHNR and FQNEAQ (reference sequence). This CDR3 is built from 15 residues. Between the trimmed V and J ends, which lost 0 bases and 0 bases, there was a span of 5 bases.